The subject of this entry is one TCR beta chain. Antigen specificity is unknown. Using immunoSEQ multiplex PCR, the repertoire was profiled, and TCRdb retains in-frame clones only, with some absent. The sample includes millions of clones, approximately 95% seen only once; the top ten take 0.1% to 0.15%. These data come from a study of shared clonotypes between healthy human individuals. Study context: For every donor, three CD4 naive, three CD4 memory, two CD8 naive and one CD8 memory plates were used. Study-level findings and limits: When naive CD4 clonotypes were compared across a few donors, around 4.6% were shared. Represented diversity, genetic and exposure-history alike, was limited by few donors.

From germline, CDR1 is SEHNR and CDR2 FQNEAQ (reference sequence). V was cut by 1 base and J by 3 bases, with 8 bases left in between. The CDR3 runs to 14 residues. Partitioning of CD4+ cells yielded a CD45RA+ naive subset and a CD45RA-negative memory subset. The V gene is TRBV7-9, the J gene TRBJ2-3; the D gene is possibly TRBD2 (5 bases). The sample comprised naive CD4+ T cells sorted from blood. Subset indicated: CD45RA+ positively selected. The sequence was obtained from a man between 18 and 29 years old in good health. The DNA of the CDR3 is TGTGCCAGCAGCTTAGAAAGGAGGACAGATACGCAGTATTTT. It translates to CASSLERRTDTQYF.